The next 31 T cell receptor beta chains were all read from a single sample in a study of T cells in Graves' hyperthyroidism and ophthalmopathy. Researchers took RNA transcripts and amplified the TCR beta CDR3 regions from them. The HTBI set primed first-round TCR CDR3 RT-PCR. MiXCR, applied by TCRdb to the multiplex PCR reads, yields one record per CDR3 protein. The data show about 350,000 distinct CDR3 sequences, with 15% to 20% seen just once and less than 20% held by the top ten. What was sequenced was blood. The receptors stem from a woman between 40 and 50 years old with Graves' ophthalmopathy.

This clonotype was recorded many times. This chain joins TRBV6-5 and TRBJ1-5; 10 bases are shared with TRBD1. J was trimmed by 7 bases and V by 2 bases; bases with no gene match: 2. CDR3 size: 14 residues. Germline CDR1 and CDR2: MNHEY and SVGAGI. The CDR3, as DNA: TGTGCCAGCAGTTACGGGACAGGGGACCAGCCCCAGCATTTT. Translating it yields CASSYGTGDQPQHF.

At least ten counts were recorded for this clonotype. The chain recombines TRBV12-3 or TRBV12-4 with TRBJ2-7, with D maybe TRBD2 (6 bases). The CDR3 covers 14 residues. The V gene lost 3 bases and the J gene lost 3 bases, with 12 bases spanning the gap. The CDR3 DNA reads TGTGCCAGCAGTTTCGGGGTGGGGGGCTACGAGCAGTACTTC. It yields the protein CASSFGVGGYEQYF.

This rearrangement joins TRBV4-2 to TRBJ2-7, with 11 bases identical to TRBD1. The CDR3 loop spans 14 amino acids. V dropped 5 bases and J dropped 5; count of bases not matched to a gene: 5. Germline assignment: CDR1 LGHNA and CDR2 YNFKEQ. The DNA of the CDR3 is TGTGCCAGCAGCTCCCGGGACAGGGGGGACGAGCAGTACTTC. Translation gives CASSSRDRGDEQYF.

The V call is TRBV6-4, the J call TRBJ2-7; maybe TRBD2 (5 bases). The CDR3 extends over 13 amino acids. Trimming removed 5 bases from V and 7 bases from J, with 15 bases in between. Germline CDR1 and CDR2: MRHNA and SNTAGT. CDR3 sequence: CASSPQDRGEQYF. Written as DNA, the CDR3 is TGTGCCAGCAGTCCTCAGGACCGCGGGGAGCAGTACTTC.

This clonotype was counted ten times or more. The chain employs TRBV13 and TRBJ1-1, with no clear D. The germline gives CDR1 PRHDT, CDR2 FYEKMQ (reference sequence). V was clipped by 5 bases and J by 5 bases, with 9 bases between them. CDR3 length: 12 residues. DNA of the CDR3: TGTGCCAGCAGCCAGCCTCTGACTGAAGCTTTCTTT. This translates into CASSQPLTEAFF.

This clonotype was seen ten or more times. The chain combines TRBV27 with TRBJ2-2; D may be TRBD2 (6 bases). The germline CDR1 and CDR2 sequences are MNHEY and SMNVEV (reference sequence). The CDR3 spans 17 residues. Trimming removed 7 bases at V and 1 base at J, with 19 bases between. The CDR3 DNA sequence: TGTGCCAGCATTCGTAGCGGATTAACCCTGAACACCGGGGAGCTGTTTTTT. Translating it yields CASIRSGLTLNTGELFF.

This clonotype was seen ten or more times. The chain carries TRBV11-1 and TRBJ2-2; 12 nucleotides match TRBD1. The CDR3 is 16 amino acids. From germline, CDR1 is SGHAT and CDR2 FQDESV (reference sequence). J was trimmed by 7 bases and V by 7 bases; bases with no gene match: 10. The CDR3 sequence is CASTTGTGGADGELFF. In nucleotides, the CDR3 is TGTGCCAGCACCACCGGGACAGGGGGCGCCGACGGGGAGCTGTTTTTT.

This clonotype has a count of ten or more. The chain is built from TRBV15 and TRBJ1-3, with TRBD1 matching over 9 bases. Trimming removed 3 bases from V and 3 bases from J; junction bases left unmatched: 3. The V gene's germline CDR1 is LNHNV and CDR2 YYDKDF (reference sequence). The CDR3 extends over 15 amino acids. The CDR3, as DNA: TGTGCCACCAGCAGGGGACAGGGTTTTGGAAACACCATATATTTT. Translating gives CATSRGQGFGNTIYF.

CDR3 sequence: CASSAFGGMETQYF. CDR3 bases: TGTGCCAGCAGCGCCTTTGGGGGAATGGAGACCCAGTACTTC. The chain combines TRBV9 with TRBJ2-5; D may match TRBD1 or TRBD2 (5 bases each). The CDR3 covers 14 residues. Germline assignment: CDR1 SGDLS and CDR2 YYNGEE. With 3 bases removed from V and 5 bases from J, the gap between germline ends came to 14 bases. The whole variable domain, filled in from reference TRBV9 and TRBJ2-5, reads DSGVTQTPKHLITATGQRVTLRCSPRSGDLSVYWYQQSLDQGLQFLIQYYNGEERAKGNILERFSAQQFPDLHSELNLSSLELGDSALYFCASSAFGGMETQYFGPGTRLLVL.

The chain couples TRBV6-1 to TRBJ2-4; D not certain. This CDR3 spans 15 amino acids. Per the germline V gene, CDR1 is MNHNS and CDR2 is SASEGT. The ends were cut back, 4 bases at V and 0 bases at J, with 10 bases in the middle. The CDR3: CASSVGDLAKNIQYF. Written as DNA, the CDR3 is TGTGCCAGCAGTGTTGGAGACCTAGCCAAAAACATTCAGTACTTC.

The chain employs TRBV27 and TRBJ1-2, with 8 bases fitting TRBD1. The CDR3 spans 14 residues. CDR1 is MNHEY and CDR2 is SMNVEV in the germline V gene (reference sequence). With 5 bases clipped from V and 8 bases from J, the junction kept 10 bases outside the gene matches. In nucleotides, the CDR3 is TGTGCCAGCAGTCGCCTTACAGGGGGGGGAGGCTACACCTTC. It yields the protein CASSRLTGGGGYTF.

This clonotype was seen repeatedly, ten times or more. The V call is TRBV28, the J call TRBJ1-5, with 8 bases matching TRBD1. V gave up 6 bases and J gave up 0 bases; unmatched junction bases: 13. Germline CDR1 MDHEN, CDR2 SYDVKM. This CDR3 region has 18 residues. CDR3 in DNA: TGTGCCAGCAGCCCTTTAAATCCAGACAGGGGTAGCAATCAGCCCCAGCATTTT. Its protein is CASSPLNPDRGSNQPQHF.

The rearrangement links TRBV27 to TRBJ2-7; tentative D call: TRBD1 (6 bases). Per germline, CDR1 MNHEY and CDR2 SMNVEV (reference sequence). Deletions cut 6 bases from V and 5 bases from J, with 17 bases between. The CDR3 extends over 14 amino acids. CDR3 protein: CASSPGGQLHEQYF. CDR3 nucleotides: TGTGCCAGCAGCCCTGGGGGCCAGCTCCACGAGCAGTACTTC.

Many counts were recorded for this clonotype. J is TRBJ2-7 and V is TRBV25-1; possibly TRBD2 for D (6 bases). In germline, CDR1 is MGHDK, CDR2 SYGVNS. V was pared by 4 bases and J by 3 bases, with 13 bases between. The CDR3 has 14 amino acids. The chain's CDR3 is CASSGRDRFYEQYF. CDR3 DNA: TGTGCCAGCAGTGGGAGGGATCGCTTCTACGAGCAGTACTTC.

The sample holds many counts of this clonotype. The CDR3 is CASPPTSGCTGELFF. The CDR3 nucleotides are TGTGCCAGCCCTCCGACTAGCGGGTGCACCGGGGAGCTGTTTTTT. This rearrangement joins TRBV27 to TRBJ2-2; TRBD2 matches at 10 bases. Germline CDR1 reads MNHEY; CDR2 reads SMNVEV (reference sequence). The CDR3 covers 15 residues. Losses at the gene ends were 8 bases for V and 4 bases for J; bases not matched to a gene: 7.

This clonotype was seen repeatedly, ten times or more. The chain is built from TRBV30 and TRBJ2-7, with 9 bases lining up with TRBD2. CDR3 length: 14 residues. The trim removed 3 bases at V and 6 bases at J, leaving 9 bases unmatched. The V gene's germline CDR1 is GTSNPN and CDR2 SVGIG (reference sequence). As DNA, the CDR3 is TGTGCCTGGAGAAAGCGGGAGGTATTTGCCGAGCAGTACTTC. It specifies CAWRKREVFAEQYF.

The chain couples TRBV11-2 to TRBJ2-5, with 7 bases identical to TRBD1. The CDR3 is 17 amino acids. With V trimmed by 6 bases and J by 5 bases, 18 bases remained unmatched. CDR1 is SGHAT and CDR2 is FQNNGV in the germline V gene. CDR3 coding DNA: TGTGCCAGCAGTCCGCCGGGACAGCTCTCAGCACGGGAGACCCAGTACTTC. As protein: CASSPPGQLSARETQYF.

This clonotype was recorded at least ten times. The rearrangement links TRBV29-1 to TRBJ2-2, with TRBD2 matching over 8 bases. CDR1 and CDR2 from the germline V gene are SQVTM and ANQGSEA. This CDR3 is 16 amino acids long. The trim removed 4 bases at V and 7 bases at J, leaving 14 bases unmatched. CDR3 sequence: CSVADGRAVFGGELFF. CDR3 in DNA: TGCAGCGTTGCTGACGGGAGGGCCGTTTTTGGCGGGGAGCTGTTTTTT.

This clonotype was counted at least ten times. The chain is built from TRBV27 and TRBJ2-7, with TRBD2 identical over 10 bases. There are 15 residues in the CDR3. The J segment lost 4 bases and the V segment lost 5 bases, leaving 8 bases of the junction unmatched. Germline V gene data show CDR1 as MNHEY and CDR2 as SMNVEV (reference sequence). This CDR3 reads CASSRRLAGRYEQYF. The CDR3 coding sequence is TGTGCCAGCAGTCGGCGACTAGCGGGTCGTTACGAGCAGTACTTC.

This clonotype was observed at least ten times. This chain connects TRBV12-3 or TRBV12-4 to TRBJ1-6; D perhaps matches TRBD1 (5 bases). CDR3 size: 15 residues. The V and J ends lost 2 bases and 6 bases respectively, with 11 bases between them. The CDR3 protein is CASSLFQGANSPLHF. DNA of the CDR3: TGTGCCAGCAGTTTATTTCAGGGAGCTAATTCACCCCTCCACTTT.

The genes are TRBV6-1 and TRBJ2-7; D gene unclear. Germline CDR1 reads MNHNS; CDR2 reads SASEGT. This CDR3 region has 12 residues. Trimming removed 8 bases at V and 2 bases at J, with 10 bases between. The DNA for the CDR3 is TGTGCCAGCGTAAGGGTGCCCTACGAGCAGTACTTC. Its translation is CASVRVPYEQYF.

This clonotype was detected many times. The CDR3 region has the DNA TGTGCCAGCAGTTTTGACATCTTACCAAAGACCCAGTACTTC. This encodes CASSFDILPKTQYF. V and J are TRBV28 and TRBJ2-5; no definite D call. V was pared by 3 bases and J by 6 bases, with 14 bases between. In germline, CDR1 is MDHEN, CDR2 SYDVKM. This CDR3 contains 14 residues.

There are a few counts of this clonotype. The chain carries TRBV28 and TRBJ1-5, with TRBD1 identical over 7 bases. The V and J ends lost 5 bases and 1 base, in that order; junction bases with no gene match: 5. There are 15 residues in the CDR3. Per germline, CDR1 MDHEN and CDR2 SYDVKM. The CDR3 DNA reads TGTGCCAGCAGTCGACAGGGCCTAAGCAATCAGCCCCAGCATTTT. Translation gives CASSRQGLSNQPQHF.

The chain combines TRBV30 with TRBJ2-2; D is unclear. CDR3 length: 15 amino acids. In germline, CDR1 is GTSNPN, CDR2 SVGIG (reference sequence). V lost 4 bases to trimming and J lost 4 bases, with 16 bases between them. The CDR3: CAWTPSGLTTGELFF. DNA of the CDR3: TGTGCCTGGACGCCCTCCGGGCTAACCACCGGGGAGCTGTTTTTT.

This clonotype was recorded at least ten times. V is TRBV11-2 and J is TRBJ2-7, with a weak D call TRBD2 (5 bases). The germline CDR1 and CDR2 sequences are SGHAT and FQNNGV. This CDR3 contains 16 residues. Between the trimmed V and J ends, which lost 1 base and 7 bases, there was a span of 20 bases. Written as DNA, the CDR3 is TGTGCCAGCAGCTTAGTCGGTACGGGTTACTCGGGAGAGCAGTACTTC. Protein: CASSLVGTGYSGEQYF.

This clonotype was recorded a few times. The chain has TRBV19 and TRBJ2-2, with TRBD2 matching 14 bases. This CDR3 has 19 amino acids. Looked up from germline, CDR1 is LNHDA and CDR2 is SQIVND (reference sequence). The ends lost 6 bases at V and 5 bases at J; junction bases unmatched: 14. CDR3 coding DNA: TGTGCCAGTAGGCCCCCCGGGACTAGCGGGAGACGATGGACCGGGGAGCTGTTTTTT. Its translation: CASRPPGTSGRRWTGELFF.

This clonotype was counted ten times or more. V usage is TRBV28 and J usage is TRBJ2-2; 9 bases fit TRBD2. Germline lookup yields CDR1 MDHEN and CDR2 SYDVKM. With 7 bases clipped from V and 1 base from J, the junction kept 1 base outside the gene matches. The CDR3 sequence is 14 residues long. The CDR3: CASKTSGNTGELFF. The CDR3 nucleotides read TGTGCCAGCAAGACTAGCGGGAACACCGGGGAGCTGTTTTTT.

This chain connects TRBV9 to TRBJ2-2; maybe TRBD1 (7 bases). The CDR3 is 19 residues long. V lost 3 bases and J lost 1, with 22 bases in between. The germline gives CDR1 SGDLS, CDR2 YYNGEE. CDR3 in DNA: TGTGCCAGCAGCGCGAATACCAGGGGGAAGGAGGGGAACACCGGGGAGCTGTTTTTT. This gives the protein CASSANTRGKEGNTGELFF.

This clonotype was counted many times. The genes are TRBV6-5 and TRBJ1-1; D is perhaps TRBD1 (5 bases). The CDR3 extends over 13 amino acids. V lost 2 bases and J lost 8, with 12 bases in between. Per germline, CDR1 MNHEY and CDR2 SVGAGI. CDR3 coding DNA: TGTGCCAGCAGTTACACACGACAGAGCGAAGCTTTCTTT. Translated, it gives CASSYTRQSEAFF.

This clonotype was seen more than once but under ten times. V is TRBV15 and J is TRBJ1-1, with TRBD1 identical over 7 bases. Germline lookup yields CDR1 LNHNV and CDR2 YYDKDF (reference sequence). The CDR3 totals 15 residues. The ends lost 3 bases at V and 1 base at J; junction bases unmatched: 5. The CDR3 sequence is CATSRRRTGNTEAFF. CDR3 in DNA: TGTGCCACCAGCAGGAGGAGGACAGGGAACACTGAAGCTTTCTTT.

This clonotype has ten or more counts. V usage is TRBV4-1 and J usage is TRBJ2-5, with 12 bases fitting TRBD1. Germline CDR1 is MGHRA and CDR2 is YSYEKL. CDR3 length equals 16 residues. V was clipped by 3 bases and J by 5 bases; unmatched bases: 7. The chain's CDR3 is CASSHPRDRGQETQYF. The CDR3 bases are TGCGCCAGCAGCCACCCGAGGGACAGGGGGCAGGAGACCCAGTACTTC.